This T cell receptor beta chain emerged from a study of OX40 agonist ivuxolimab in advanced cancers. About the study: Anti-PD-1, anti-PD-L1 or anti-CTLA-4 therapy given earlier was allowed, and 40% had some. Three patients got partial responses; one had hepatocellular carcinoma and two had cutaneous melanoma.

Patients were ruled out by autoimmune disease history or systemic immunosuppression. Generated by immunoSEQ multiplex PCR, the TCRdb table keeps only in-frame clones and is missing some. The profile shows 50,000 to 85,000 clones, 85% of them singletons. Trimming took 6 bases from V and 5 from J; bases not matched to a gene: 11. The CDR3 spans 16 residues. The germline V gene has CDR1 MDHEN and CDR2 SYDVKM. Study outcomes and limitations: Averaging showed that CD8+ T cells had more expanded clones than CD4+ did.

With regard to this clone: Its target is not known.

This TCR was recovered from an adult with an advanced solid tumor such as melanoma, head and neck, liver or kidney cancer. The input for sequencing was CD4+ or CD8+ T cells sorted from blood, taken in a trial of the OX40 agonist ivuxolimab. The chain combines TRBV28 with TRBJ2-2; 8 nucleotides align to TRBD1. The DNA for the CDR3 is TGTGCCAGCAGCCTCGTTGACAGGGGAGGAACCGGGGAGCTGTTTTTT. Translated: CASSLVDRGGTGELFF.